Sequencing of this TCR beta chain was carried out in a study of cytomegalovirus exposure and HLA in healthy donors. PCR amplification relied on 60 Vbeta primers (plus 13 Jbeta primers). Only in-frame clones appear in the TCRdb table, and some are missing; sequencing was by immunoSEQ multiplex PCR. The sample has about 120,000 clones, more than 60% seen once. The CDR3 is 14 amino acids. Germline CDR1 is ENHRY and CDR2 is SYGVKD. Trimming removed 10 bases from V and 0 bases from J, with 13 bases in between. The clonotype was recovered from a woman aged 40-49 years in good health and CMV-seropositive. This chain links TRBV10-3 with TRBJ1-3, with D perhaps TRBD1 (6 bases). Sequenced material: PBMCs. DNA of the CDR3: TGTGCCACCGAGGACAGTCGCTCTGGAAACACCATATATTTT. Its translation is CATEDSRSGNTIYF.